These 28 T cell receptor beta chains were sequenced from one sample in a study of blood T cell repertoires in COVID-19. Profiled with immunoSEQ multiplex PCR; TCRdb holds only in-frame clones, not every one. Among tens of thousands of clones listed, around 81% were seen once. The source material was peripheral blood. The receptor set was obtained from an elderly man with COVID-19, enrolled during active disease.

The chain employs TRBV2 and TRBJ2-3; 10 bases are a match to TRBD2. CDR1 is SNHLY, CDR2 FYNNEI, per germline. V was pared by 5 bases and J by 5 bases, with 7 bases of the junction left unmatched. The CDR3 is 15 amino acids. CDR3: CASSQLAGSLDTQYF. In DNA, the CDR3 is TGTGCCAGCAGTCAACTAGCGGGATCCTTAGATACGCAGTATTTT.

V gene TRBV18 combines with J gene TRBJ1-5, with TRBD1 identical over 8 bases. The junction had 5 bases not matched to a gene; V was cut back by 3 bases and J by 1 base. This CDR3 is 16 amino acids long. Germline loops: CDR1 KGHSH, CDR2 LQKENI. The DNA of the CDR3 is TGTGCCAGCTCACCCGCACAGGGGGGAAGCAATCAGCCCCAGCATTTT. Protein product: CASSPAQGGSNQPQHF. The variable domain in full, completed from reference TRBV18 and TRBJ1-5, reads NAGVMQNPRHLVRRRGQEARLRCSPMKGHSHVYWYRQLPEEGLKFMVYLQKENIIDESGMPKERFSAEFPKEGPSILRIQQVVRGDSAAYFCASSPAQGGSNQPQHFGDGTRLSIL.

V is TRBV6-6 and J is TRBJ2-3; 10 bases are shared with TRBD1. The CDR3 totals 16 residues. Germline V lookup: CDR1 MNHNY, CDR2 SVGAGI (reference sequence). V lost 7 bases and J lost 8; bases outside the gene matches: 15. CDR3 DNA sequence: TGTGCCAGCACCCTACGATCGGGGACAGGGGCCGGTACGCAGTATTTT. Its protein is CASTLRSGTGAGTQYF.

The chain is built from TRBV25-1 and TRBJ2-2; 7 bases match TRBD1. There are 14 residues in the CDR3. The V and J ends lost 7 bases and 0 bases, in that order; junction bases with no gene match: 2. From germline, CDR1 is MGHDK and CDR2 SYGVNS. The CDR3 sequence: CASMGTANTGELFF. In DNA, the CDR3 is TGTGCCAGCATGGGGACAGCGAACACCGGGGAGCTGTTTTTT.

The CDR3 spells CASSLGWDRGTYEQYF. DNA for the CDR3: TGTGCCAGCAGCTTAGGATGGGACAGGGGGACCTACGAGCAGTACTTC. J is TRBJ2-7 and V is TRBV7-2, with TRBD1 matching over 11 bases. Trimming removed 1 base from V and 2 bases from J; junction bases left unmatched: 4. Germline-derived CDR1 and CDR2 are SGHTA and FQGNSA. CDR3 size: 16 residues.

The V call is TRBV27, the J call TRBJ2-2, with D unclear. The CDR3 covers 13 residues. Per the germline V gene, CDR1 is MNHEY and CDR2 is SMNVEV (reference sequence). With 7 bases removed from V and 4 bases from J, the gap between germline ends came to 10 bases. CDR3 amino acids: CASTPRPTGELFF. The CDR3 region has the DNA TGTGCCAGCACCCCTAGGCCCACCGGGGAGCTGTTTTTT.

The genes are TRBV7-8 and TRBJ2-1; 10 positions match TRBD1. The germline V gene encodes CDR1 SGHVS and CDR2 FQNEAQ. The CDR3 contains 15 residues. After removal of 3 bases from V and 10 bases from J, the junction contained 9 bases not matched to a gene. CDR3 in DNA: TGTGCCAGCAGCTTGGGGGACAGGGGTGTTGGGGAGCAGTTCTTC. Translating gives CASSLGDRGVGEQFF.

This chain joins TRBV5-1 and TRBJ1-2; the match to TRBD1 covers 11 bases. V shed 0 bases and J 8 bases; nucleotides not matched to a gene: 3. Germline loops: CDR1 SGHRS, CDR2 YFSETQ. The CDR3 is 14 residues long. The CDR3 here is CASSLDGTGGGYTF. The CDR3 DNA sequence: TGCGCCAGCAGCTTGGATGGGACAGGGGGAGGCTACACCTTC.

The J gene is TRBJ2-1, the V gene TRBV7-3, with 13 bases matching TRBD2. Germline V CDR1 and CDR2: SGHTA, FQGTGA. J was trimmed by 15 bases and V by 5 bases; bases with no gene match: 7. The CDR3 is 13 amino acids. This CDR3 reads CASSPGLAGEVFF. The CDR3 bases are TGTGCCAGCAGCCCCGGACTAGCGGGAGAAGTGTTCTTC.

The rearrangement uses TRBV29-1 and TRBJ2-1, with TRBD2 matching over 10 bases. Germline-derived CDR1 and CDR2 are SQVTM and ANQGSEA. The CDR3 is 15 amino acids. Losses at the gene ends were 3 bases for V and 8 bases for J; bases not matched to a gene: 10. The CDR3: CSVDPVLAGSDEQFF. The CDR3 coding sequence is TGCAGCGTTGACCCGGTACTAGCGGGGAGTGATGAGCAGTTCTTC.

CDR3 nucleotide sequence: TGCGCCAGCAGCGGCGGAGGTGGGATCTACGAGCAGTACTTC. It encodes CASSGGGGIYEQYF. J is TRBJ2-7 and V is TRBV10-2, with D maybe TRBD2 (5 bases). Germline CDR1 is WSHSY and CDR2 is SAAADI. The CDR3 is made up of 14 amino acids. V dropped 6 bases and J dropped 3 bases, with 15 bases sitting between them.

This chain links TRBV5-8 with TRBJ1-5, with D perhaps TRBD1 (6 bases). This CDR3 spans 13 amino acids. V shed 2 bases and J shed 15 bases, with 18 bases lying between them. Germline CDR1 and CDR2: SGHTS and YDEGEE. CDR3 bases: TGTGCCAGCAGCTTCCGACAAACAGGGAAGGGGCATTTT. Protein: CASSFRQTGKGHF.

This clone was observed a few times. The V and J genes are TRBV2 and TRBJ2-7; weak D call: TRBD2 (6 bases). There are 14 residues in the CDR3. V was shortened by 4 bases and J by 0 bases, with 10 bases between the two germline ends. Germline V gives CDR1 SNHLY, CDR2 FYNNEI. The CDR3 coding sequence is TGTGCCAGCAGTGCTCTAGCGAGCTCCTACGAGCAGTACTTC. Protein product: CASSALASSYEQYF.

The chain links TRBV13 to TRBJ2-3; TRBD2 might be the D (6 bases). The germline V gene encodes CDR1 PRHDT and CDR2 FYEKMQ (reference sequence). CDR3 length equals 17 residues. With 3 bases removed from V and 0 bases from J, the gap between germline ends came to 16 bases. Written as DNA, the CDR3 is TGTGCCAGCAGCTTCGCACCGGGACTGACTAGCACAGATACGCAGTATTTT. Protein: CASSFAPGLTSTDTQYF. Combining the CDR3 with reference TRBV13 and TRBJ2-3 gives the whole variable domain AAGVIQSPRHLIKEKRETATLKCYPIPRHDTVYWYQQGPGQDPQFLISFYEKMQSDKGSIPDRFSAQQFSDYHSELNMSSLELGDSALYFCASSFAPGLTSTDTQYFGPGTRLTVL.

The chain links TRBV19 to TRBJ1-1; D unresolved. Germline CDR1 reads LNHDA; CDR2 reads SQIVND (reference sequence). The CDR3 is made up of 13 amino acids. The ends were cut back, 7 bases at V and 1 base at J, with 10 bases in the middle. The CDR3 DNA follows: TGTGCCAGTACCTTGACACGGAACACTGAAGCTTTCTTT. Its protein product is CASTLTRNTEAFF.

The V gene is TRBV7-9, the J gene TRBJ2-1; 7 nucleotides agree with TRBD1. Germline assignment: CDR1 SEHNR and CDR2 FQNEAQ (reference sequence). The junction had 2 bases not matched to a gene; V was cut back by 0 bases and J by 9 bases. This CDR3 has 13 residues. CDR3 in DNA: TGTGCCAGCAGCTTAGCGACAGGGAGTGAGCAGTTCTTC. Amino acids: CASSLATGSEQFF.

The chain couples TRBV30 to TRBJ1-2; D is possibly TRBD1 (5 bases). Germline V CDR1 and CDR2: GTSNPN, SVGIG (reference sequence). V lost 0 bases and J lost 7, with 9 bases in between. The length of the CDR3 is 12 residues. In DNA form, the CDR3 reads TGTGCCTGGAGTGTACCAGGGATTGGCTACACCTTC. It encodes CAWSVPGIGYTF. The full variable domain, rest sourced from reference TRBV30 and TRBJ1-2, is SQTIHQWPATLVQPVGSPLSLECTVEGTSNPNLYWYRQAAGRGLQLLFYSVGIGQISSEVPQNLSASRPQDRQFILSSKKLLLSDSGFYLCAWSVPGIGYTFGSGTRLTVV.

The chain is built from TRBV19 and TRBJ2-7, with TRBD1 as a possible D gene (5 bases). This CDR3 is 14 amino acids long. V dropped 3 bases and J dropped 7 bases, with 16 bases sitting between them. The germline V gene has CDR1 LNHDA and CDR2 SQIVND (reference sequence). Here the CDR3 DNA reads TGTGCCAGTAGTATCTTCCGGACAACCCCAGAGCAGTACTTC. Amino acid sequence: CASSIFRTTPEQYF. Filled out from reference TRBV19 and TRBJ2-7, the complete variable domain reads DGGITQSPKYLFRKEGQNVTLSCEQNLNHDAMYWYRQDPGQGLRLIYYSQIVNDFQKGDIAEGYSVSREKKESFPLTVTSAQKNPTAFYLCASSIFRTTPEQYFGPGTRLTVT.

This clone occurred once. The chain links TRBV19 to TRBJ1-2; D remains ambiguous. CDR1 is LNHDA and CDR2 is SQIVND in the germline V gene (reference sequence). The CDR3 has 13 residues. V lost 0 bases and J 3 bases, leaving 5 bases between the germline ends. The CDR3 sequence: CASSIEEDYGYTF. For the CDR3, the DNA is TGTGCCAGTAGTATAGAAGAGGACTATGGCTACACCTTC.

This clone showed up just a few times. The chain joins TRBV5-8 to TRBJ1-5, with 8 positions matching TRBD1. V was pared by 2 bases and J by 3 bases, with 7 bases of the junction left unmatched. The CDR3 has 16 residues. Germline V gene lookup returns CDR1 SGHTS and CDR2 YDEGEE. The CDR3 protein is CASSFPDRGINQPQHF. CDR3 DNA sequence: TGTGCCAGCAGCTTCCCTGACAGGGGTATCAATCAGCCCCAGCATTTT.

The rearrangement uses TRBV10-2 and TRBJ1-6, with a possible D match to TRBD1 (6 bases). V lost 8 bases, J lost 0 bases, and 11 bases lay in between. The length of the CDR3 is 15 residues. Looked up from germline, CDR1 is WSHSY and CDR2 is SAAADI. The CDR3 coding sequence is TGCGCCAGCCAGGACAGCCCCTCCTATAATTCACCCCTCCACTTT. Translation gives CASQDSPSYNSPLHF.

The chain links TRBV18 to TRBJ1-1; D uncertain. Trimming took off 0 bases at V and 7 bases at J, with 6 bases between the two ends. This CDR3 region has 12 residues. Germline V gene sequence: CDR1 KGHSH, CDR2 LQKENI. The CDR3 is CASSPPGVEAFF. Written as DNA, the CDR3 is TGTGCCAGCTCACCACCGGGAGTTGAAGCTTTCTTT.

This clone was seen a single time. The chain joins TRBV29-1 to TRBJ2-1, with a tentative D call TRBD2 (6 bases). This CDR3 spans 14 amino acids. Trimming took off 6 bases at V and 0 bases at J, with 12 bases between the two ends. Germline lookup yields CDR1 SQVTM and CDR2 ANQGSEA. The CDR3 DNA sequence: TGCAGCGTCGCACTAGCCGCCTCCTACAATGAGCAGTTCTTC. This sequence encodes CSVALAASYNEQFF.

This clone was detected once. The chain combines TRBV19 with TRBJ1-5; D gene ambiguous. This CDR3 spans 16 amino acids. V was pared by 2 bases and J by 0 bases, with 11 bases between. Germline lookup yields CDR1 LNHDA and CDR2 SQIVND (reference sequence). CDR3 amino acids: CASSIRRLYSNQPQHF. In nucleotides, the CDR3 is TGTGCCAGTAGTATACGGAGACTGTATAGCAATCAGCCCCAGCATTTT.

This clone was observed a handful of times. The rearrangement links TRBV18 to TRBJ1-1; D is undetermined. CDR1 KGHSH and CDR2 LQKENI come from the germline V gene. Deletions cut 0 bases from V and 7 bases from J, with 6 bases between. The CDR3 has 12 residues. CDR3 loop: CASSPPRVEAFF. CDR3 nucleotides: TGTGCCAGCTCACCACCGAGGGTTGAAGCTTTCTTT.

This CDR3 is CASSAWGGAGSYTF. The CDR3 coding sequence is TGTGCCAGCAGCGCCTGGGGGGGTGCTGGGAGCTACACCTTC. J is TRBJ1-2 and V is TRBV11-1; tentative D call: TRBD1 (5 bases). This CDR3 spans 14 amino acids. Trimming stripped 5 bases from V and 9 bases from J, with 19 bases between. The germline V gene has CDR1 SGHAT and CDR2 FQDESV (reference sequence).

Remarks on this clone: One end of the junction fails to match germline, which may point to a read error. The chain uses TRBV7-8 and TRBJ2-3; the D gene is possibly TRBD2 (6 bases). Germline loops: CDR1 SGHVS, CDR2 FQNEAQ. The CDR3 contains 14 residues. DNA of the CDR3: TGTGCCAGCAGCGTAGCGGAGAACACAGATACGCAGTATTTT. The encoded protein is CASSVAENTDTQYF.

This clone has more than one count but fewer than ten. The chain links TRBV18 to TRBJ2-3; no clear D gene. The CDR3 covers 14 residues. The V end was cut by 4 bases, the J end by 1 base, with 9 bases between. The germline gives CDR1 KGHSH, CDR2 LQKENI. The CDR3 DNA reads as TGTGCCAGCTCACGTGAGTCCCGCACAGATACGCAGTATTTT. Translating gives CASSRESRTDTQYF.